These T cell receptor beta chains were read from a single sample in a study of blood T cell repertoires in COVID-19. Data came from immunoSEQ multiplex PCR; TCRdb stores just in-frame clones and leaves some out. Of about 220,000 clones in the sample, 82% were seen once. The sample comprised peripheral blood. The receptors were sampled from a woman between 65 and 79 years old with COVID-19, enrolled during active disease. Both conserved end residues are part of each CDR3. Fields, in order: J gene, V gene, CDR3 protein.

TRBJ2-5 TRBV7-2 CASSFGGETQYF
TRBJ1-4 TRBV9 CASSPRGDGEKLFF
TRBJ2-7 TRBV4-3 CASSQGGGTILEQYF
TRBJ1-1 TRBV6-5 CASSYDPLRNTEAFF
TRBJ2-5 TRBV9 CASSVFEGVRETQYF
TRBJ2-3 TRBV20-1 CSAFTDTQYF
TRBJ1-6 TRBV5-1 CASSVSGSYNSPLHF
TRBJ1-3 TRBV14 CASSQDPKVGRHTIYF
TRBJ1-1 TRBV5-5 CASSLVPTGRDTEAFF
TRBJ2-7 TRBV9 CASSHRVAGLSYEQYF
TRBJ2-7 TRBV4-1 CASSQAGDRAYEQYF
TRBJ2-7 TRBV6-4 CASSGADSSTFYEQYF
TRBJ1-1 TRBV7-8 CASSLVFTGGTEAFF
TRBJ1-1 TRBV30 CAWSQQGAGSTEAFF
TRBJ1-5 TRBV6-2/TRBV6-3 CASSKDAGSVNQPQHF
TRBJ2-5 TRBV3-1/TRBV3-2 CASSHVTQETQYF
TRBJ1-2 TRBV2 CASSEGRGREGGGYTF
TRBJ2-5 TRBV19 CASSMWGEEETQYF
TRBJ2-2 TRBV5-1 CASSLGPGELFF
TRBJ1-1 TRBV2 CASSLDTGEAFF
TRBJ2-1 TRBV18 CASSSSHSSSYNEQFF
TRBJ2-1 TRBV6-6 CASRLSGSLGEQFF
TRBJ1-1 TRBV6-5 CASRAGEVGTEAFF
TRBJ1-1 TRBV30 CAWSVKVRGRNTEAFF
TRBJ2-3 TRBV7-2 CASSLRTGRRTDTQYF
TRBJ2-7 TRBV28 CASSLFGQGGAYEQYF
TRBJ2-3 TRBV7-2 CASSSLGAPNTDTQYF
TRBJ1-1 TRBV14 CASSQESRNTEAFF
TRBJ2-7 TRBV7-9 CASRRQGSSYEQYF